Listed here are 24 T cell receptor beta chains from one sample, sequenced in a study of T cell repertoires in cytomegalovirus infection. TCRdb reprocessed the reads via MiXCR and lists one record per CDR3 protein. The sample comprises approximately 490,000 distinct CDR3 sequences, approximately 10% of which are singletons, and about 10% rests with the top ten. The source material was PBMCs. The receptors stem from a human donor in good health (CMV status not recorded). Some clones in this sample may be carry-over from other donors' samples.

This clonotype has a count of ten or more. V gene TRBV6-2 or TRBV6-3 combines with J gene TRBJ2-2; no reliable D call. The CDR3 runs 15 residues. V dropped 5 bases and J dropped 5 bases, with 15 bases sitting between them. The germline gives CDR1 MNHEY, CDR2 SVGEGT. The CDR3 bases are TGTGCCAGCAGTCTCAGTCGCGGTGGGACCGGGGAGCTGTTTTTT. Amino acid sequence: CASSLSRGGTGELFF.

This clonotype was detected many times. V gene TRBV5-1 combines with J gene TRBJ2-1, with TRBD2 identical over 7 bases. V dropped 3 bases and J dropped 4; count of bases not matched to a gene: 10. This CDR3 has 16 amino acids. Germline assignment: CDR1 SGHRS and CDR2 YFSETQ. CDR3 sequence reads: CASSSFPGGTYNEQFF. The CDR3 DNA is TGCGCCAGCAGCTCCTTTCCGGGGGGTACTTACAATGAGCAGTTCTTC.

This clonotype has ten or more counts. The chain couples TRBV12-3 or TRBV12-4 to TRBJ1-5, with D unclear. The CDR3 covers 14 residues. Trimming took off 7 bases at V and 0 bases at J, with 10 bases between the two ends. For the CDR3, the DNA is TGTGCCAGCAATCGTGGGGATAGCAATCAGCCCCAGCATTTT. Its protein product is CASNRGDSNQPQHF.

This clonotype was observed at least ten times. This sequence joins TRBV24-1 and TRBJ2-3, with D possibly TRBD2 on 5 matching bases. The CDR3 runs to 16 residues. Between the trimmed V and J ends, which lost 3 bases and 3 bases, there was a span of 15 bases. Germline CDR1 and CDR2: KGHDR and SFDVKD. Here the CDR3 reads CATSDGIGGGTDTQYF. The CDR3 DNA reads TGTGCCACCAGTGATGGCATCGGAGGAGGTACAGATACGCAGTATTTT.

This clonotype was observed many times. The gene calls are TRBV7-9 and TRBJ2-5; D uncertain. V lost 5 bases and J 5 bases, leaving 9 bases between the germline ends. The CDR3 length is 12 residues. Germline CDR1 is SEHNR and CDR2 is FQNEAQ (reference sequence). The CDR3 sequence: CASSPKWETQYF. CDR3 in DNA: TGTGCCAGCAGCCCGAAGTGGGAGACCCAGTACTTC. Together with reference TRBV7-9 and TRBJ2-5, the CDR3 gives the full variable domain: DTGVSQNPRHKITKRGQNVTFRCDPISEHNRLYWYRQTLGQGPEFLTYFQNEAQLEKSRLLSDRFSAERPKGSFSTLEIQRTEQGDSAMYLCASSPKWETQYFGPGTRLLVL.

In this sample, this clonotype turned up many times. V and J are TRBV19 and TRBJ2-5, with D possibly being TRBD2 (6 bases). This CDR3 spans 11 amino acids. V lost 8 bases and J lost 9, with 13 bases in between. Germline loops: CDR1 LNHDA, CDR2 SQIVND (reference sequence). CDR3 region: CASVEAGAQYF. CDR3 DNA sequence: TGTGCCAGTGTTGAAGCGGGCGCCCAGTACTTC.

Ten or more counts support this clonotype. J is TRBJ1-6 and V is TRBV12-3 or TRBV12-4, with D maybe TRBD1 (6 bases). The CDR3 extends over 16 amino acids. Trimming stripped 7 bases from V and 3 bases from J, with 16 bases between. The CDR3 nucleotides are TGTGCCAGCACTTCAGGGGCGACCTACTATAATTCACCCCTCCACTTT. Translation: CASTSGATYYNSPLHF.

The rearrangement joins TRBV20-1 to TRBJ2-7, with 11 nucleotides matching TRBD2. The J segment lost 2 bases and the V segment lost 0 bases, leaving 3 bases of the junction unmatched. This CDR3 comprises 15 residues. In germline, CDR1 is DFQATT, CDR2 SNEGSKA (reference sequence). This CDR3 is CSARELAGATYEQYF. Here the CDR3 DNA reads TGCAGTGCTAGAGAACTAGCGGGGGCGACCTACGAGCAGTACTTC.

The chain carries TRBV7-3 and TRBJ2-5; 7 bases line up with TRBD2. Germline CDR1 is SGHTA and CDR2 is FQGTGA. This CDR3 region has 15 residues. The CDR3 region has the DNA TGTTCCGGCAGCTTAGCTCCGCCGGGGGGAGAGACCCAGTACTTC. The encoded protein is CSGSLAPPGGETQYF.

The chain has TRBV19 and TRBJ1-5; D is unclear. V lost 1 base and J lost 7, with 11 bases in between. Germline CDR1 LNHDA, CDR2 SQIVND (reference sequence). This CDR3 has 14 amino acids. CDR3 sequence (DNA): TGTGCCAGTAGTATAGGAGGGAATCGGCAGCCCCAGCATTTT. It is translated as CASSIGGNRQPQHF.

A remark on this clonotype: Possible read error: a much larger clone is one base away. This sequence joins TRBV18 and TRBJ2-7, with D perhaps TRBD1 (5 bases). CDR3 length: 14 residues. Germline V lookup: CDR1 KGHSH, CDR2 LQKENI. In nucleotides, the CDR3 is TGTGCCAGCTCACCTCCAGGGATAGGGCGCGAGCGGTACTTC. This sequence encodes CASSPPGIGRERYF.

This clonotype was observed many times. The chain combines TRBV19 with TRBJ1-1, with D maybe TRBD1 (5 bases). V lost 2 bases to trimming and J lost 2 bases, with 9 bases between them. The CDR3 consists of 14 residues. Per the germline V gene, CDR1 is LNHDA and CDR2 is SQIVND (reference sequence). CDR3 in DNA: TGTGCCAGTAGTATACAGGGTCAAAACACTGAAGCTTTCTTT. As protein: CASSIQGQNTEAFF.

This chain links TRBV20-1 with TRBJ1-1; D is perhaps TRBD1 (6 bases). V was clipped by 0 bases and J by 1 base, with 9 bases between them. Germline V gene data show CDR1 as DFQATT and CDR2 as SNEGSKA (reference sequence). CDR3 length equals 14 residues. The CDR3: CSARDRGANTEAFF. The CDR3 region has the DNA TGCAGTGCTAGAGATCGGGGGGCGAACACTGAAGCTTTCTTT.

This clonotype was recorded a few times. The V and J genes are TRBV5-5 and TRBJ1-6; D is ambiguous. V shed 6 bases and J shed 8 bases, with 18 bases lying between them. Germline values: CDR1 SGHKS, CDR2 YYEKEE (reference sequence). The CDR3 covers 15 residues. CDR3 in amino acids: CASNPDGVAYSPLHF. The CDR3 coding sequence is TGTGCCAGCAACCCGGACGGGGTAGCTTATTCACCCCTCCACTTT. Supplemented by reference TRBV5-5 and TRBJ1-6, the full variable domain reads DAGVTQSPTHLIKTRGQQVTLRCSPISGHKSVSWYQQVLGQGPQFIFQYYEKEERGRGNFPDRFSARQFPNYSSELNVNALLLGDSALYLCASNPDGVAYSPLHFGNGTRLTVT.

This clonotype was detected only a few times. The chain is built from TRBV19 and TRBJ1-2; tentatively, D is TRBD1 (6 bases). The V gene lost 6 bases and the J gene lost 6 bases, with 17 bases spanning the gap. CDR3 length equals 14 residues. The germline gives CDR1 LNHDA, CDR2 SQIVND (reference sequence). For the CDR3, the DNA is TGTGCCAGTAGACGACCCAGCCCAGGGGATGGCTACACCTTC. Residues: CASRRPSPGDGYTF.

The chain recombines TRBV3-1 with TRBJ1-1, with 7 bases identical to TRBD1. V shed 1 base and J 4 bases; nucleotides not matched to a gene: 3. The length of the CDR3 is 14 residues. Per the germline V gene, CDR1 is LGHDT and CDR2 is YNNKEL (reference sequence). The chain's CDR3 is CASSQVRGVTEAFF. Written as DNA, the CDR3 is TGTGCCAGCAGCCAAGTCAGGGGGGTCACTGAAGCTTTCTTT. Complete variable domain (other parts from reference TRBV3-1 and TRBJ1-1): DTAVSQTPKYLVTQMGNDKSIKCEQNLGHDTMYWYKQDSKKFLKIMFSYNNKELIINETVPNRFSPKSPDKAHLNLHINSLELGDSAVYFCASSQVRGVTEAFFGQGTRLTVV.

This clonotype was recorded many times. V is TRBV20-1 and J is TRBJ2-1; 8 nucleotides agree with TRBD2. Germline CDR1 DFQATT, CDR2 SNEGSKA (reference sequence). With V trimmed by 5 bases and J by 3 bases, 9 bases remained unmatched. The CDR3 totals 15 residues. This CDR3 reads CSAQITGTSYNEQFF. The CDR3 nucleotides read TGCAGTGCTCAAATTACCGGGACTAGCTACAATGAGCAGTTCTTC.

This clonotype was seen ten or more times. The rearrangement links TRBV19 to TRBJ1-2; 9 positions agree with TRBD1. The length of the CDR3 is 16 residues. Trimming took 5 bases from V and 7 from J; bases not matched to a gene: 14. The germline CDR1 and CDR2 sequences are LNHDA and SQIVND (reference sequence). CDR3 DNA sequence: TGTGCCAGTAGTGCGGCCCGAACAGGGGGCCTGGGTGGCTACACCTTC. Its translation is CASSAARTGGLGGYTF.

This clonotype was seen many times. V and J are TRBV28 and TRBJ2-1; D is possibly TRBD2 (7 bases). V was clipped by 6 bases and J by 8 bases, with 20 bases between them. CDR1 and CDR2 from the germline V gene are MDHEN and SYDVKM. The CDR3 contains 15 residues. CDR3 coding DNA: TGTGCCAGCAGAACTAAGGGGGAGGGCGTCTATGAGCAGTTCTTC. It translates to CASRTKGEGVYEQFF.

This clonotype has a count of ten or more. The chain employs TRBV20-1 and TRBJ2-1; 8 bases line up with TRBD1. V shed 4 bases, J shed 5 bases, and the junction held 10 bases outside the gene matches. Per the germline V gene, CDR1 is DFQATT and CDR2 is SNEGSKA (reference sequence). This CDR3 region has 15 residues. The DNA for the CDR3 is TGCAGTGCTACCTCCCCGACGACAGGGGACAATGAGCAGTTCTTC. This gives the protein CSATSPTTGDNEQFF.

This clonotype was counted between two and nine times. V gene TRBV6-1 combines with J gene TRBJ1-4; the D gene is possibly TRBD1 (6 bases). Trimming took 5 bases from V and 8 from J, leaving 15 bases between them. This CDR3 comprises 14 residues. The germline V gene has CDR1 MNHNS and CDR2 SASEGT. CDR3 DNA: TGTGCCAGCAGTTCTGAGGGGGTAAGGGAAAAACTGTTTTTT. Residues: CASSSEGVREKLFF.

This clonotype was detected many times. The chain uses TRBV11-2 and TRBJ2-1; no firm D call. The CDR3 has 14 amino acids. The germline CDR1 and CDR2 sequences are SGHAT and FQNNGV. The V and J ends lost 6 bases and 8 bases respectively, with 17 bases between them. The CDR3, as DNA: TGTGCCAGCAGTTTGCAGACCTCTGACTATGAGCAGTTCTTC. This gives the protein CASSLQTSDYEQFF.

This clonotype was recorded many times. This chain links TRBV7-2 with TRBJ1-5; D call uncertain. Germline V gene data show CDR1 as SGHTA and CDR2 as FQGNSA. CDR3 length equals 15 residues. V lost 4 bases and J lost 4, with 14 bases in between. CDR3 nucleotides: TGTGCCAGCAGCTCCTCCGGGTTGGGGAATCAGCCCCAGCATTTT. Protein product: CASSSSGLGNQPQHF. Complete variable domain (other parts from reference TRBV7-2 and TRBJ1-5): GAGVSQSPSNKVTEKGKDVELRCDPISGHTALYWYRQSLGQGLEFLIYFQGNSAPDKSGLPSDRFSAERTGGSVSTLTIQRTQQEDSAVYLCASSSSGLGNQPQHFGDGTRLSIL.

This clonotype was recorded at least ten times. CDR3 bases: TGTGCCACCGGAGCCTCCGGGACAGGAACGGGCACAGATACGCAGTATTTT. It specifies CATGASGTGTGTDTQYF. The chain employs TRBV24-1 and TRBJ2-3, with 8 bases aligning to TRBD1. CDR1 and CDR2 (germline): KGHDR, SFDVKD. The CDR3 covers 17 residues. With V trimmed by 9 bases and J by 1 base, 14 bases remained unmatched.